The 9 T cell receptor beta chains presented below share a single source sample, sequenced in a study of tissue T cells after allogeneic stem cell transplantation. Profiling relied on immunoSEQ multiplex PCR, and the TCRdb table lists in-frame clones only, not all of them. Of 2,500 to 3,000 clones listed, approximately 48% are singletons. Time point described: mouse harvest day 7 after allogeneic transplant. Each mouse received 10^7 T-cell-depleted marrow cells plus 10^6 splenic CD5+ T cells by tail vein. The sequencing sample was made of spleen. Receptors originate from a female BALB/c mouse given C57BL/6 T cells with graft-versus-host disease after an allogeneic hematopoietic cell transplant.

Only a few counts were recorded for this clone. Germline and genes here are mouse. The CDR3 extends 1 residue past the end of the read, so its final part is completed from the germline J gene. The genes are TRBV13-1 and TRBJ1-3; a weak D match, TRBD1 (5 bases). CDR3 length equals 14 residues. Trimming stripped 6 bases from V and 1 base from J, with 11 bases between. Germline CDR1 is NSHNY and CDR2 is SYGAGN. CDR3 DNA, as far as it was read: TGTGCCAGCACTCCGACAGAATCTGGAAATACGCTCTAT. As protein: CASTPTESGNTLY. The CDR3 in its entirety is CASTPTESGNTLYF.

This clone is categorized as medium-sized. Mouse germline and gene names are used. The DNA ends 1 residue before the CDR3 does, and the rest of the CDR3 is filled in from the germline J gene. This chain links TRBV16 with TRBJ2-7; D remains unclear. From germline, CDR1 is SGHSA and CDR2 FRNQAP. The V end lost 0 bases, the J end lost 4 bases, and 4 bases lay between the germline ends. This CDR3 spans 12 amino acids. The CDR3 reads CASSLELYEQYF. The CDR3 bases that were read are TGTGCAAGCAGCTTAGAGCTGTATGAACAGTAC. Based on the CDR3 plus reference TRBV16 and TRBJ2-7, the full variable domain is NAGVIQTPRHKVTGKGQEATLWCEPISGHSAVFWYRQTIVQGLEFLTYFRNQAPIDDSGMPKERFSAQMPNQSHSTLKIQSTQPQDSAVYLCASSLELYEQYFGPGTRLTVL.

A word on this clone: Germline and genes: mouse. The read terminates 1 residue before the CDR3 end, so the remaining end is supplied by the germline J gene. The chain carries TRBV3 and TRBJ1-3, with 7 bases lining up with TRBD1. Trimming at V came to 4 bases and at J to 2 bases, leaving 2 bases not matched to a gene. The CDR3 spans 14 residues. In germline, CDR1 is SNHLY, CDR2 FYNGKV (reference sequence). The CDR3 sequence: CASSSTGAGNTLYF. Partial CDR3 DNA: TGTGCCAGCAGCTCTACAGGGGCTGGAAATACGCTCTAT.

As concerns this clone: Gene names follow the mouse nomenclature. The CDR3 extends 1 residue past the end of the read, so its final part is completed from the germline J gene. The chain joins TRBV13-2 to TRBJ1-6; no reliable D call. TRBJ1-6 is known as an ORF, though its function is uncertain. The germline gives CDR1 NNHNN, CDR2 SYGAGS (reference sequence). V lost 0 bases and J 2 bases, leaving 3 bases between the germline ends. The CDR3 has 14 amino acids. The CDR3 DNA, read in part, is TGTGCCAGCGGTGATGTCCCCTATAATTCGCCCCTCTAC. Amino acids: CASGDVPYNSPLY. The full CDR3 sequence reads CASGDVPYNSPLYF.

This clone was picked up a small number of times. Gene names are mouse gene names. Read data end 1 residue before the CDR3 end; the end is taken from the germline J gene. This sequence joins TRBV17 and TRBJ2-5; a possible D gene is TRBD2 (6 bases). Germline V gene lookup returns CDR1 MNHDT and CDR2 YYDKIL. This CDR3 is built from 15 residues. Trimming removed 0 bases from V and 4 bases from J, with 11 bases in between. The DNA read from the CDR3 is TGTGCTAGCAGTAGAGATGCCCGGGGGGAAGACACCCAGTAC. Amino acids: CASSRDARGEDTQY. Given in full, the CDR3 is CASSRDARGEDTQYF.

Concerning this clone: Here the gene names and germline are mouse. The CDR3 loop is CASSPDWSNTGQLYF. Partial CDR3 DNA: TGTGCCAGCAGCCCGGACTGGTCAAACACCGGGCAGCTCTAC. The chain carries TRBV3 and TRBJ2-2; 7 bases agree with TRBD2. The read ends 1 residue early relative to the CDR3; the germline J gene fills the gap. This CDR3 is 15 amino acids long. In germline, CDR1 is SNHLY, CDR2 FYNGKV (reference sequence). The trim removed 5 bases at V and 0 bases at J, leaving 3 bases unmatched.

In this sample, this clone is large. The gene names given are mouse names. The read ends 1 residue shy of where the CDR3 ends; the end is completed using the germline J gene. V gene TRBV12-1 combines with J gene TRBJ2-7; 8 bases match TRBD2. Trimming took 0 bases from V and 3 from J; bases not matched to a gene: 3. The germline V gene encodes CDR1 SGHSN and CDR2 HYEKVE. The CDR3 runs to 14 residues. The covered CDR3 bases are TGTGCCAGCTCTCTCGTTGGGGGGGGCTATGAACAGTAC. It codes for CASSLVGGGYEQY. The complete CDR3 sequence is CASSLVGGGYEQYF.

About this clone itself: Gene names refer to mouse genes. The read finishes 1 residue shy of the CDR3 end, and the germline J gene is used to complete it. The chain recombines TRBV3 with TRBJ2-4, with 8 bases fitting TRBD2. The CDR3 runs 14 residues. V shed 5 bases and J 1 base; nucleotides not matched to a gene: 2. Germline V gene lookup returns CDR1 SNHLY and CDR2 FYNGKV (reference sequence). CDR3 bases read: TGTGCCAGCAGCCAGACTGGGGGTCAAAACACCTTGTAC. Translated, it gives CASSQTGGQNTLY. The CDR3, in full, reads CASSQTGGQNTLYF.

This clone is labeled large (0.1 to 1%). Mouse names are used for the genes. The read finishes 1 residue shy of the CDR3 end, and the germline J gene is used to complete it. The rearrangement joins TRBV16 to TRBJ2-4; 12 nucleotides align to TRBD2. V trimming: 5 bases; J trimming: 0 bases; junction bases outside the gene matches: 3. Per the germline V gene, CDR1 is SGHSA and CDR2 is FRNQAP. The CDR3 has 16 amino acids. The CDR3 reads CASSRTGGVSQNTLYF. Partial CDR3 DNA: TGTGCAAGCAGCAGGACTGGGGGGGTTAGTCAAAACACCTTGTAC. The variable domain in full, with the rest retrieved from reference TRBV16 and TRBJ2-4, is NAGVIQTPRHKVTGKGQEATLWCEPISGHSAVFWYRQTIVQGLEFLTYFRNQAPIDDSGMPKERFSAQMPNQSHSTLKIQSTQPQDSAVYLCASSRTGGVSQNTLYFGAGTRLSVL.